A single sample is the source of the 6 T cell receptor beta chains below, sequenced in a study of CD8+ T cells in alopecia areata. Regarding treatment: oral pan-JAK inhibitor, 5-10 mg twice daily. It was cDNA, reverse transcribed from extracted RNA, that served as the sequencing template. Measured with immunoSEQ multiplex PCR; TCRdb has only the in-frame clones, and not every one. The sample holds approximately 200,000 clones, 60% seen once. Here the sequenced sample was CD4+ T cells sorted from blood, taken at week 4, from a patient treated with tofacitinib. The receptor source for this set is a human donor with alopecia areata.

The chain is built from TRBV5-1 and TRBJ1-1; unclear D gene. CDR1 and CDR2 from the germline V gene are SGHRS and YFSETQ. Trimming cost V 4 bases and J 0 bases, with 13 bases left between them. The CDR3 is made up of 15 amino acids. The CDR3 protein is CASSPEPAMNTEAFF. The CDR3 bases are TGCGCCAGCAGCCCGGAGCCGGCCATGAACACTGAAGCTTTCTTT.

DNA for the CDR3: TGTGCTAGTGGCTCGGGACAGGGAGAGACAGATACGCAGTATTTT. It codes for CASGSGQGETDTQYF. V is TRBV12-5 and J is TRBJ2-3; 9 bases map to TRBD1. V shed 6 bases and J 3 bases; nucleotides not matched to a gene: 7. Germline CDR1 and CDR2: LGHNT and FRNRAP. This CDR3 is 15 amino acids long.

Written as DNA, the CDR3 is TGCGCCAGCAGCCAGATTAAGGGGATAGGTCAGCCCCAGCATTTT. Amino acids: CASSQIKGIGQPQHF. This sequence joins TRBV4-1 and TRBJ1-5, with D possibly being TRBD1 (5 bases). Germline CDR1 reads MGHRA; CDR2 reads YSYEKL. The CDR3 extends over 15 amino acids. V was pared by 3 bases and J by 6 bases, with 15 bases between.

This sequence joins TRBV29-1 and TRBJ2-3; 8 nucleotides line up with TRBD2. Germline CDR1 SQVTM, CDR2 ANQGSEA. The J segment lost 6 bases and the V segment lost 7 bases, leaving 12 bases of the junction unmatched. The CDR3 runs to 14 residues. The CDR3 here is CSGAERGLGDTQYF. The CDR3 bases are TGCAGCGGGGCGGAGCGGGGGCTAGGGGATACGCAGTATTTT.

This sequence joins TRBV30 and TRBJ2-1; TRBD2 matches 9 bases. V was clipped by 0 bases and J by 6 bases; unmatched bases: 3. Germline-derived CDR1 and CDR2 are GTSNPN and SVGIG (reference sequence). The CDR3 consists of 14 residues. CDR3 amino acids: CAWSVGTSRNEQFF. CDR3 DNA sequence: TGTGCCTGGAGTGTAGGGACTAGCCGCAATGAGCAGTTCTTC.

The rearrangement uses TRBV15 and TRBJ2-5, with TRBD1 as a possible D gene (5 bases). Trimming removed 5 bases at V and 5 bases at J, with 15 bases between. The CDR3 has 14 amino acids. Germline lookup yields CDR1 LNHNV and CDR2 YYDKDF (reference sequence). CDR3 bases: TGTGCCACCAGCCTACCACAGGATTGGGAGACCCAGTACTTC. Amino acids: CATSLPQDWETQYF.